These 4 T cell receptor beta chains originate from one sample sequenced in a study of shared clonotypes between healthy human individuals. Naive CD8 isolation took CD45RO-negative cells positively selected for CCR7 and excluded terminally differentiated effector memory CD45RA+ cells. Only in-frame clones appear in the TCRdb table, and some are missing; sequencing was by immunoSEQ multiplex PCR. Of approximately 2,000,000 clones listed, 90% to 95% are singletons. Sequencing was performed on naive CD8+ T cells from PBMCs. Source of these receptors: a man younger than 35 in good health. Some clones in this sample may be carry-over from other donors' samples.

V gene TRBV7-8 combines with J gene TRBJ1-1, with 7 bases that match TRBD1. This CDR3 comprises 15 residues. From germline, CDR1 is SGHVS and CDR2 FQNEAQ. V gave up 5 bases and J gave up 7 bases; unmatched junction bases: 13. CDR3 bases: TGTGCCAGCAGCCCGCGTCTATCGGGACAGTTTGAAGCTTTCTTT. Amino acid sequence: CASSPRLSGQFEAFF.

Written as DNA, the CDR3 is TGTGCCAGCAGCCCGACCGGGACTAGCGCCTACAATGAGCAGTTCTTC. Encoded protein: CASSPTGTSAYNEQFF. This rearrangement joins TRBV5-6 to TRBJ2-1, with 10 positions matching TRBD2. This CDR3 has 16 amino acids. The V segment lost 4 bases and the J segment 2 bases; nucleotides outside the gene matches: 6. Germline CDR1 reads SGHDT; CDR2 reads YYEEEE.

The chain carries TRBV7-6 and TRBJ1-1, with D possibly being TRBD1 (5 bases). Germline V gene lookup returns CDR1 SGHVS and CDR2 FNYEAQ. The CDR3 loop spans 16 amino acids. Trimming removed 4 bases from V and 1 base from J, with 16 bases in between. This chain's CDR3 is CASSSTPGLENTEAFF. The CDR3 region has the DNA TGTGCCAGCAGCTCGACACCGGGACTGGAGAACACTGAAGCTTTCTTT.

As to this clone: Other DNA variants within this sample encode the same CDR3. The gene calls are TRBV9 and TRBJ2-1, with D possibly TRBD2 on 6 matching bases. CDR3 size: 15 residues. V dropped 2 bases and J dropped 0 bases, with 9 bases sitting between them. Germline-derived CDR1 and CDR2 are SGDLS and YYNGEE. CDR3 coding DNA: TGTGCCAGCAGCGTTGCGGGAATCTCCTACAATGAGCAGTTCTTC. Translation gives CASSVAGISYNEQFF.